This T cell receptor (beta chain) appears in the sequencing data of a study of a mutant IDH1 vaccine in newly diagnosed glioma. Some clones are missing from TCRdb's copy, which holds only in-frame ones; the method was immunoSEQ multiplex PCR. The sample contains about 24,000 clones, more than 85% of which appear only once. The V and J ends lost 1 base and 2 bases respectively, with 4 bases between them. CDR1 and CDR2 (germline): SQVTM, ANQGSEA. The CDR3 is made up of 12 amino acids. General study results and limits: Shifts in the top peripheral T cell clonotypes seemed unrelated to pseudoprogression.

A word on this clone: Antigen specificity is unknown.

This sample's time point: baseline, week 1 (first vaccination visit). Treatment here: pre-vaccination baseline after standard-of-care therapy. The sequence came from a young man with glioma. Sequenced material: PBMCs, taken from a glioma patient treated with radiotherapy, temozolomide or both. V is TRBV29-1 and J is TRBJ2-3, with D unclear. This chain's CDR3 is CSVEGYTDTQYF. In nucleotides, the CDR3 is TGCAGCGTTGAAGGATACACAGATACGCAGTATTTT.